These T cell receptor beta chains were read from a single sample in a study of neoadjuvant nivolumab and ipilimumab in lung cancer. Clones were read by immunoSEQ multiplex PCR, and TCRdb kept only the in-frame ones, dropping some. The repertoire has 30,000 to 35,000 clones, 90% of them found once; the top ten carry about 5.3%. Sequenced here: peripheral blood, sampled after neoadjuvant nivolumab, alone or with ipilimumab, at or shortly before surgery. The receptors originated from an adult with non-small cell lung cancer. Both conserved end residues are part of each CDR3. A D gene is named only where the DNA matches it firmly. Clone size is not always given. Where it is, it says once, few, many or a class for expanded clones.

V gene	clone size	D gene	J gene	CDR3 length	CDR3 protein	CDR3 DNA
TRBV2	-	-	TRBJ1-6	15	CASSPGSSYNSPLHF	TGTGCCAGCAGTCCAGGGAGCTCCTATAATTCACCCCTCCACTTT
TRBV9	-	TRBD2	TRBJ2-5	15	CASSASGGVQETQYF	TGTGCCAGCAGCGCTAGCGGGGGAGTTCAAGAGACCCAGTACTTC
TRBV5-4	-	-	TRBJ1-1	13	CASSNGGATEAFF	TGTGCCAGCAGCAACGGGGGAGCCACTGAAGCTTTCTTT
TRBV9	-	-	TRBJ1-2	12	CASSRQNYGYTF	TGTGCCAGCAGCAGGCAGAACTATGGCTACACCTTC
TRBV11-2	-	-	TRBJ2-2	16	CASSPFPDLNTGELFF	TGTGCCAGCAGCCCCTTTCCCGACCTGAACACCGGGGAGCTGTTTTTT
TRBV9	-	-	TRBJ2-4	13	CASSVGGEDIQYF	TGTGCCAGCAGCGTAGGGGGGGAGGACATTCAGTACTTC
TRBV19	-	TRBD1	TRBJ1-4	15	CASSGIRGQDRELFF	TGTGCCAGTAGTGGGATTCGGGGACAGGATCGTGAACTGTTTTTT
TRBV28	-	-	TRBJ1-6	16	CASFGHPSSYNSPLHF	TGTGCCAGCTTCGGACACCCGAGCTCCTATAATTCACCCCTCCACTTT
TRBV28	-	-	TRBJ1-6	14	CASSFRQNNSPLHF	TGTGCCAGCAGTTTCAGGCAGAATAATTCACCCCTCCACTTT
TRBV6-1	-	-	TRBJ2-7	15	CASSDRHSQFYEQYF	TGTGCCAGCAGTGACCGCCACAGTCAATTCTACGAGCAGTACTTC
TRBV4-1	-	-	TRBJ1-1	15	CASSQVPQGGVEAFF	TGCGCCAGCAGCCAAGTACCACAGGGAGGGGTTGAAGCTTTCTTT
TRBV11-2	-	-	TRBJ2-3	11	CASSPLVTQYF	TGTGCCAGCAGCCCCCTAGTTACGCAGTATTTT
TRBV7-9	-	TRBD2	TRBJ2-1	17	CASSLGASGVRYNEQFF	TGTGCCAGCAGCTTAGGTGCGAGCGGGGTACGGTACAATGAGCAGTTCTTC
TRBV4-2	-	-	TRBJ1-2	17	CASSPRFEQPTYYGYTF	TGTGCCAGCAGCCCCAGGTTTGAACAGCCGACTTACTATGGCTACACCTTC
TRBV5-1	-	-	TRBJ2-5	14	CASSLGTHQETQYF	TGCGCCAGCAGCTTGGGAACGCACCAAGAGACCCAGTACTTC
TRBV7-9	-	-	TRBJ1-1	14	CASTLNAGMGVAFF	TGTGCCAGCACCCTAAACGCGGGAATGGGTGTAGCTTTCTTT
TRBV2	once	-	TRBJ2-7	11	CASSGEYEQYF	TGTGCCAGCAGTGGTGAATACGAGCAGTACTTC
TRBV4-2	-	-	TRBJ2-5	16	CASSQALGDAEETQYF	TGTGCCAGCAGCCAAGCCCTCGGGGACGCTGAAGAGACCCAGTACTTC
TRBV11-2	-	TRBD1	TRBJ2-3	13	CASSFTGEDTQYF	TGTGCCAGCAGCTTTACAGGGGAGGATACGCAGTATTTT
TRBV7-8	once	-	TRBJ1-1	14	CASSLSAWETEAFF	TGTGCCAGCAGCTTATCCGCCTGGGAGACTGAAGCTTTCTTT
TRBV27	-	-	TRBJ2-7	14	CASSFGQGTYEQYF	TGTGCCAGCAGTTTCGGGCAGGGGACGTACGAGCAGTACTTC
TRBV15	-	TRBD1	TRBJ1-3	17	CATSRDWGRDRRYTIYF	TGTGCCACCAGCAGAGATTGGGGCCGGGACAGAAGATACACCATATATTTT
TRBV2	once	-	TRBJ1-2	13	CASSEAREYGYTF	TGTGCCAGCAGTGAAGCCCGGGAGTATGGCTACACCTTC
TRBV4-1	-	-	TRBJ2-7	13	CASSLGYSYEQYF	TGCGCCAGCAGCTTGGGATACTCCTACGAGCAGTACTTC
TRBV10-3	-	-	TRBJ1-5	14	CAISLDGSNQPQHF	TGTGCCATCAGCCTGGACGGAAGCAATCAGCCCCAGCATTTT
TRBV9	-	-	TRBJ2-2	19	CASSVGGARTGPNTGELFF	TGTGCCAGCAGCGTAGGGGGGGCCCGTACAGGGCCGAACACCGGGGAGCTGTTTTTT
TRBV11-1	-	-	TRBJ1-1	13	CASSLELNTEAFF	TGTGCCAGCAGCTTAGAACTGAACACTGAAGCTTTCTTT
TRBV7-8	-	-	TRBJ1-6	13	CASGQGLGSPLHF	TGTGCCAGCGGCCAGGGTTTGGGTTCACCCCTCCACTTT
TRBV15	-	-	TRBJ1-2	16	CATSRDRGQQIYGYTF	TGTGCCACCAGCAGAGATCGAGGACAGCAAATCTATGGCTACACCTTC
TRBV5-4	-	TRBD2	TRBJ2-7	14	CASSTSSGVYEQYF	TGTGCCAGCAGCACCTCTAGCGGGGTCTACGAGCAGTACTTC
TRBV11-3	-	-	TRBJ2-2	15	CASSPGTSNTGELFF	TGTGCCAGCTCCCCCGGGACTTCGAACACCGGGGAGCTGTTTTTT
TRBV6-6	-	-	TRBJ2-2	12	CASRESTGELFF	TGTGCCAGCAGAGAGAGCACCGGGGAGCTGTTTTTT
TRBV7-9	-	-	TRBJ2-1	13	CASSWDSGGEQFF	TGTGCCAGCAGCTGGGACTCTGGCGGTGAGCAGTTCTTC